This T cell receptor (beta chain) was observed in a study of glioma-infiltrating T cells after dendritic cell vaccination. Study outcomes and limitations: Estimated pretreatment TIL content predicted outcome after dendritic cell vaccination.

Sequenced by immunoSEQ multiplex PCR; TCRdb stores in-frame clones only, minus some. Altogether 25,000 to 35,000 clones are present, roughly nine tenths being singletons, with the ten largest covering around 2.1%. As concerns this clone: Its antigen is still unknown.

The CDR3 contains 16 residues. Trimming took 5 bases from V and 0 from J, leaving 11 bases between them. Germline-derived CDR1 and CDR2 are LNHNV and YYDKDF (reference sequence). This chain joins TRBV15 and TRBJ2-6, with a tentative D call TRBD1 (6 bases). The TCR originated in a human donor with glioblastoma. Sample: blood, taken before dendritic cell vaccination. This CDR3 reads CATSATGFSGANVLTF. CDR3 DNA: TGTGCCACCAGCGCTACAGGGTTCTCTGGGGCCAACGTCCTGACTTTC.